This T cell receptor beta chain was sequenced during a study of blood T cells in healthy people across ages. The use of a sample-barcoded 5' primer and a J-beta primer mix characterized a second PCR of roughly 7 to 12 cycles. Each of the cDNA molecules was tagged by a template-switch adaptor with 12 random nucleotides. TCRdb re-called the 5' RACE reads with MiXCR, one entry per CDR3 protein. Of about 640,000 distinct CDR3 sequences listed, 45% to 65% are singletons. Per the germline V gene, CDR1 is SNHLY and CDR2 is FYNNEI. Trimming pared 3 bases from V and 2 bases from J, leaving 13 bases between. This CDR3 comprises 15 residues.

The source is a man between 60 and 75 years old in good health. The chain combines TRBV2 with TRBJ2-5; perhaps TRBD2 as D (6 bases). Sequenced: blood. This CDR3 is CASSEERVIQETQYF. CDR3 coding DNA: TGTGCCAGCAGTGAGGAGCGGGTCATTCAAGAGACCCAGTACTTC.